The next 9 T cell receptor beta chains were all read from a single sample in a study of regulatory T cells in long-lasting Graves disease. Arm-PCR of CDR3 regions and iRepertoire HTBI primers were the basis on which TCR beta libraries were built. TCRdb passed the multiplex PCR reads through MiXCR, listing each CDR3 protein once. The sample includes roughly 500,000 distinct CDR3 sequences, approximately 23% of them seen just once. As for time point: persistent/refractory GD, antithyroid drugs over 5 years with positive TRAb. The TCR library was made from RNA extracted from PBMCs. The specimen comprised peripheral blood mononuclear cells (PBMCs), sampled when the disease was refractory, from a patient treated with antithyroid drugs. The receptors stem from a female donor with Graves disease.

In DNA form, the CDR3 reads TGTGCCAGCAGTCCGAAGGTGGTAGGCTATGGCTACACCTTC. Amino acids: CASSPKVVGYGYTF. The chain employs TRBV27 and TRBJ1-2, with D uncertain. The CDR3 totals 14 residues. Trimming removed 5 bases at V and 4 bases at J, with 14 bases between. CDR1 MNHEY and CDR2 SMNVEV come from the germline V gene (reference sequence).

There are many counts of this clonotype. The chain has TRBV2 and TRBJ1-5; D is unresolved. This CDR3 comprises 16 residues. V lost 2 bases and J 0 bases, leaving 11 bases between the germline ends. Germline V gene lookup returns CDR1 SNHLY and CDR2 FYNNEI. CDR3 DNA sequence: TGTGCCAGCAGTGAATTTGCGGCTATTAGCAATCAGCCCCAGCATTTT. It codes for CASSEFAAISNQPQHF.

V gene TRBV28 combines with J gene TRBJ2-6; D may be TRBD1 or TRBD2 (5 bases each). Trimming left V 8 bases short and J 0 bases short, with 17 bases between. CDR3 length equals 17 residues. Germline V gene sequence: CDR1 MDHEN, CDR2 SYDVKM. The CDR3 loop is CASLPRRGLSGANVLTF. The CDR3 DNA follows: TGTGCCAGCTTGCCCCGACGGGGCCTCTCTGGGGCCAACGTCCTGACTTTC.

This clonotype was detected only a few times. J is TRBJ2-7 and V is TRBV7-2; TRBD2 matches at 11 bases. Germline V lookup: CDR1 SGHTA, CDR2 FQGNSA. This CDR3 comprises 16 residues. V gave up 2 bases and J gave up 5 bases; unmatched junction bases: 8. The DNA for the CDR3 is TGTGCCAGCAGCTTAATAGCGGGGGGGCTTAGTCACGAGCAGTACTTC. Its translation: CASSLIAGGLSHEQYF.

The chain joins TRBV11-2 to TRBJ2-1; TRBD2 agrees at 10 bases. The germline CDR1 and CDR2 sequences are SGHAT and FQNNGV. With 4 bases clipped from V and 1 base from J, the junction kept 22 bases outside the gene matches. The CDR3 extends over 22 amino acids. The DNA for the CDR3 is TGTGCCAGCAGCTCCCCCTCTCCTGGGGCTAGCGGGAGTATGGAATCCTACAATGAGCAGTTCTTC. Protein: CASSSPSPGASGSMESYNEQFF. Full variable domain (remainder filled in from reference TRBV11-2 and TRBJ2-1): EAGVAQSPRYKIIEKRQSVAFWCNPISGHATLYWYQQILGQGPKLLIQFQNNGVVDDSQLPKDRFSAERLKGVDSTLKIQPAKLEDSAVYLCASSSPSPGASGSMESYNEQFFGPGTRLTVL.

The rearrangement joins TRBV7-8 to TRBJ2-2; 7 nucleotides line up with TRBD1. The CDR3 contains 20 residues. The trim removed 1 base at V and 2 bases at J, leaving 16 bases unmatched. Germline CDR1 and CDR2: SGHVS and FQNEAQ. In nucleotides, the CDR3 is TGTGCCAGCAGCTTAGGGCCGGGACAGAAGGCCGCTCATAACACCGGGGAGCTGTTTTTT. This sequence encodes CASSLGPGQKAAHNTGELFF.

This sequence joins TRBV30 and TRBJ1-5, with D possibly matching TRBD1 (6 bases). With 4 bases removed from V and 5 bases from J, the gap between germline ends came to 12 bases. Germline lookup yields CDR1 GTSNPN and CDR2 SVGIG (reference sequence). The CDR3 loop spans 13 amino acids. CDR3 amino acids: CAWTDRLHQPQHF. CDR3 nucleotides: TGTGCCTGGACGGACAGACTGCATCAGCCCCAGCATTTT.

This clonotype occurred many times. This chain links TRBV28 with TRBJ2-7; TRBD2 agrees at 12 bases. Germline lookup yields CDR1 MDHEN and CDR2 SYDVKM. The trim removed 4 bases at V and 7 bases at J, leaving 20 bases unmatched. This CDR3 is 19 amino acids long. The CDR3 bases are TGTGCCAGCAGTTCAATCCCCCCTCGACTAGCGGGAGAGGCGGGGGAGCAGTACTTC. This sequence encodes CASSSIPPRLAGEAGEQYF. Drawing the rest from reference TRBV28 and TRBJ2-7, the complete variable domain is DVKVTQSSRYLVKRTGEKVFLECVQDMDHENMFWYRQDPGLGLRLIYFSYDVKMKEKGDIPEGYSVSREKKERFSLILESASTNQTSMYLCASSSIPPRLAGEAGEQYFGPGTRLTVT.

Details on this clonotype: The missing conserved phenylalanine or tryptophan at the end of this CDR3 makes a read error likely. The chain is built from TRBV9 and TRBJ2-7; D is perhaps TRBD1 or TRBD2 (5 bases each). This CDR3 has 13 amino acids. V lost 0 bases and J 6 bases, leaving 10 bases between the germline ends. Germline lookup yields CDR1 SGDLS and CDR2 YYNGEE. CDR3 protein: CASSVAGGGEQYL. CDR3 nucleotides: TGTGCCAGCAGCGTAGCTGGGGGTGGCGAGCAGTACCTC.